The 18 T cell receptor beta chains presented below share a single source sample, sequenced in a study of blood T cells in healthy people across ages. For the second PCR, which ran for roughly 6 to 12 cycles, a sample-barcoded 5' primer and a J-beta primer mix were used. Using its own MiXCR run on the 5' RACE reads, TCRdb lists one record per CDR3 protein. The repertoire consists of under 1 million distinct CDR3 sequences, with 40% to 50% occurring once and the leading ten covering roughly a fifth. The specimen was blood. The receptors originated from a man aged 60 to 69 in good health.

This rearrangement joins TRBV14 to TRBJ2-1, with TRBD1 identical over 7 bases. Germline V gives CDR1 SGHDN, CDR2 FVKESK. The CDR3 length is 16 residues. Trimming removed 3 bases from V and 1 base from J; junction bases left unmatched: 6. CDR3 sequence (DNA): TGTGCCAGCAGCCATTTCCGGGACAGATCCTACAATGAGCAGTTCTTC. Translated, it gives CASSHFRDRSYNEQFF.

This rearrangement joins TRBV6-6 to TRBJ2-5, with 9 positions matching TRBD2. The CDR3 is 16 residues long. Germline V gene lookup returns CDR1 MNHNY and CDR2 SVGAGI (reference sequence). J lost 1 base, V lost 5 bases, and 8 bases had no gene match. The DNA for the CDR3 is TGTGCCAGCAGTCAAGTGGTTAGCGGGGGCCAAGAGACCCAGTACTTC. It encodes CASSQVVSGGQETQYF.

This clonotype was counted only a few times. V usage is TRBV7-2 and J usage is TRBJ2-3; possibly TRBD2 for D (5 bases). CDR3 length equals 15 residues. V was shortened by 5 bases and J by 0 bases, with 12 bases between the two germline ends. Germline CDR1 is SGHTA and CDR2 is FQGNSA. CDR3 sequence reads: CASSRNPGSTDTQYF. CDR3 DNA sequence: TGTGCCAGCAGCCGCAATCCGGGGAGCACAGATACGCAGTATTTT.

This CDR3 is CSARDPQATHSYNEQFF. The CDR3 DNA sequence: TGCAGTGCTAGAGATCCGCAGGCGACCCACTCCTACAATGAGCAGTTCTTC. This chain uses TRBV20-1 with TRBJ2-1; no reliable D call. The V gene lost 0 bases and the J gene lost 0 bases, with 15 bases spanning the gap. Germline V gene data show CDR1 as DFQATT and CDR2 as SNEGSKA (reference sequence). This CDR3 is built from 17 residues.

The chain carries TRBV29-1 and TRBJ1-5; the D gene is possibly TRBD1 (6 bases). There are 12 residues in the CDR3. V was cut by 5 bases and J by 4 bases, with 9 bases left in between. Germline V lookup: CDR1 SQVTM, CDR2 ANQGSEA. The CDR3 loop is CSVRTANQPQHF. CDR3 sequence (DNA): TGCAGCGTTAGGACAGCTAATCAGCCCCAGCATTTT.

This rearrangement joins TRBV15 to TRBJ2-7, with unresolved D. The germline gives CDR1 LNHNV, CDR2 YYDKDF (reference sequence). V was shortened by 0 bases and J by 2 bases, with 14 bases between the two germline ends. The CDR3 extends over 16 amino acids. For the CDR3, the DNA is TGTGCCACCAGCAGAGATTTTTGGCAGTCAGCCTACGAGCAGTACTTC. It is translated as CATSRDFWQSAYEQYF.

This clonotype was seen only a few times. The chain recombines TRBV27 with TRBJ2-7, with TRBD1 as a possible D gene (6 bases). The V end was cut by 1 base, the J end by 1 base, with 8 bases between. This CDR3 contains 14 residues. From germline, CDR1 is MNHEY and CDR2 SMNVEV (reference sequence). The chain's CDR3 is CASSLFGQSYEQYF. CDR3 sequence (DNA): TGTGCCAGCAGTTTATTCGGACAGTCCTACGAGCAGTACTTC.

The sample holds a few counts of this clonotype. V and J are TRBV6-6 and TRBJ2-3; perhaps D is TRBD1 or TRBD2 (5 bases each). V dropped 7 bases and J dropped 2 bases, with 10 bases sitting between them. CDR3 length equals 13 residues. CDR1 and CDR2 (germline): MNHNY, SVGAGI (reference sequence). The CDR3 sequence: CASTTGTTDTQYF. The DNA for the CDR3 is TGTGCCAGCACAACGGGGACCACAGATACGCAGTATTTT.

CDR3 sequence reads: CATSTPENTEAFF. CDR3 DNA: TGTGCCACCAGCACTCCGGAGAACACTGAAGCTTTCTTT. The rearrangement links TRBV15 to TRBJ1-1; D not certain. CDR1 and CDR2 (germline): LNHNV, YYDKDF (reference sequence). V was pared by 4 bases and J by 1 base, with 7 bases between. The CDR3 length is 13 residues.

The rearrangement joins TRBV27 to TRBJ2-2; D not certain. The CDR3 length is 15 residues. Germline V gives CDR1 MNHEY, CDR2 SMNVEV (reference sequence). V was clipped by 2 bases and J by 1 base, with 8 bases between them. Written as DNA, the CDR3 is TGTGCCAGCAGTTTACGCCGGATGAACACCGGGGAGCTGTTTTTT. This sequence encodes CASSLRRMNTGELFF.

The chain carries TRBV9 and TRBJ1-2; unclear D gene. Trimming took off 4 bases at V and 2 bases at J, with 15 bases between the two ends. Looked up from germline, CDR1 is SGDLS and CDR2 is YYNGEE. This CDR3 contains 15 residues. The CDR3 protein is CASSREGLANYGYTF. Written as DNA, the CDR3 is TGTGCCAGCAGCCGCGAGGGTTTGGCGAACTATGGCTACACCTTC.

This clonotype was counted a few times. J is TRBJ1-2 and V is TRBV7-2; D gene unclear. The V and J ends lost 1 base and 1 base respectively, with 7 bases between them. The germline CDR1 and CDR2 sequences are SGHTA and FQGNSA. CDR3 length: 14 amino acids. CDR3 residues: CASSLDTVNYGYTF. DNA for the CDR3: TGTGCCAGCAGCTTAGACACAGTTAACTATGGCTACACCTTC.

The chain uses TRBV27 and TRBJ1-1; D is undetermined. Germline V gene data show CDR1 as MNHEY and CDR2 as SMNVEV (reference sequence). The CDR3 is made up of 14 amino acids. The germline V and J ends were trimmed by 2 bases and 9 bases, with 16 bases remaining between them. For the CDR3, the DNA is TGTGCCAGCAGTTTAACGGGGTCCACCGGGAAAGCTTTCTTT. It encodes CASSLTGSTGKAFF.

This clonotype was detected only a few times. This chain connects TRBV7-2 to TRBJ1-2; TRBD1 aligns across 9 bases. V shed 4 bases and J 7 bases; nucleotides not matched to a gene: 13. Germline V CDR1 and CDR2: SGHTA, FQGNSA. This CDR3 spans 16 amino acids. Here the CDR3 reads CASSYGGQGRNVGYTF. CDR3 bases: TGTGCCAGCAGCTACGGCGGACAGGGGCGTAATGTTGGCTACACCTTC.

This clonotype has ten or more counts. The chain has TRBV28 and TRBJ2-7; the D gene is possibly TRBD1 (6 bases). This CDR3 region has 13 residues. V was cut by 10 bases and J by 7 bases, with 20 bases left in between. Looked up from germline, CDR1 is MDHEN and CDR2 is SYDVKM. The CDR3 here is CATKADSVWEQYF. The DNA for the CDR3 is TGTGCCACCAAAGCGGACAGCGTTTGGGAGCAGTACTTC.

The rearrangement links TRBV5-1 to TRBJ2-3; D is uncertain. There are 11 residues in the CDR3. Trimming left V 3 bases short and J 6 bases short, with 5 bases between. Germline CDR1 SGHRS, CDR2 YFSETQ. The CDR3 DNA reads TGCGCCAGCAGCTCGCAGGATACGCAGTATTTT. Translated: CASSSQDTQYF.

The CDR3 spells CASSLINRGAGGYTF. The CDR3 bases are TGTGCCAGCAGCCTAATAAACAGGGGAGCGGGTGGCTACACCTTC. This rearrangement joins TRBV13 to TRBJ1-2; 7 bases fit TRBD1. Germline V gene data show CDR1 as PRHDT and CDR2 as FYEKMQ (reference sequence). The CDR3 consists of 15 residues. The V and J ends lost 5 bases and 7 bases, in that order; junction bases with no gene match: 13. The full variable domain, rest sourced from reference TRBV13 and TRBJ1-2, is AAGVIQSPRHLIKEKRETATLKCYPIPRHDTVYWYQQGPGQDPQFLISFYEKMQSDKGSIPDRFSAQQFSDYHSELNMSSLELGDSALYFCASSLINRGAGGYTFGSGTRLTVV.

The chain joins TRBV6-2 or TRBV6-3 to TRBJ1-5; D not certain. Trimming stripped 2 bases from V and 6 bases from J, with 8 bases between. The CDR3 totals 13 residues. Per germline, CDR1 MNHEY and CDR2 SVGEGT. CDR3 in amino acids: CASSYPQAQPQHF. CDR3 bases: TGTGCCAGCAGTTACCCCCAAGCTCAGCCCCAGCATTTT.